A selection of T cell receptor beta chains follows, all from one sample in a study of blood T cell repertoires in COVID-19. Clones were read by immunoSEQ multiplex PCR, and TCRdb kept only the in-frame ones, dropping some. The sample lists approximately 250,000 clones, 84% occurring once. The source material was peripheral blood. These receptors all stem from a man aged 50 or older with acute or convalescent COVID-19. CDR3s include the opening cysteine and the closing phenylalanine or tryptophan. A D gene is named only where the DNA matches it firmly. The listing skips clone size in some rows; elsewhere it reads once, few, many or a size class.

.,.,TRBJ2-7,13,TRBV2,CASEGQGIHEQYF,TGTGCCAGCGAAGGTCAGGGTATCCACGAGCAGTACTTC
.,.,TRBJ1-2,13,TRBV6-1,CASSELARVGYTF,TGTGCCAGCAGTGAATTGGCGCGGGTGGGCTACACCTTC
.,TRBD1,TRBJ1-5,15,TRBV6-5,CASSAGTVTNQPQHF,TGTGCCAGCAGCGCCGGGACAGTGACTAATCAGCCCCAGCATTTT
.,TRBD1,TRBJ2-3,14,TRBV18,CASSPGQGMDTQYF,TGTGCCAGCTCACCGGGACAGGGAATGGATACGCAGTATTTT
.,.,TRBJ2-1,15,TRBV3-1/TRBV3-2,CASSQPREGNNEQFF,TGTGCCAGCAGCCAGCCCCGGGAAGGGAACAATGAGCAGTTCTTC
.,TRBD1,TRBJ2-7,15,TRBV6-5,CASTTPGQARYEQYF,TGTGCCAGCACCACCCCGGGACAGGCTCGGTACGAGCAGTACTTC
.,TRBD1,TRBJ2-4,13,TRBV6-1,CASSEALDRSEYF,TGTGCCAGCAGTGAAGCGCTGGACAGGAGTGAGTACTTC
few,TRBD1,TRBJ1-1,14,TRBV19,CASSLYEGTGEAFF,TGTGCCAGTAGCCTATATGAGGGGACAGGTGAAGCTTTCTTT
.,.,TRBJ1-6,17,TRBV27,CASSSIGGSSYNSPLHF,TGTGCCAGCAGTTCCATCGGCGGAAGCTCCTATAATTCACCCCTCCACTTT
.,.,TRBJ1-5,15,TRBV6-5,CASSYSRPSNQPQHF,TGTGCCAGCAGTTACTCCAGGCCTAGCAATCAGCCCCAGCATTTT
.,.,TRBJ1-2,15,TRBV5-4,CASSLWQGGTYGYTF,TGTGCCAGCAGCTTGTGGCAGGGAGGGACCTATGGCTACACCTTC